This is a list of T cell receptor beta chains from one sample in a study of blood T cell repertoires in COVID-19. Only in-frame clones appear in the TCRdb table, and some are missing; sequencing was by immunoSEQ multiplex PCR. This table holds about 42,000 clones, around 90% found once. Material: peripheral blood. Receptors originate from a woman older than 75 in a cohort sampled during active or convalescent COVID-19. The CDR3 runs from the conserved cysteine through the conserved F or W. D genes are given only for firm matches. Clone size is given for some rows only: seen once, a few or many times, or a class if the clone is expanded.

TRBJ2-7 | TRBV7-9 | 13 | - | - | TGTGCCAGCAGCTTAATATCGGACAGCGAGCAGTACTTC | CASSLISDSEQYF
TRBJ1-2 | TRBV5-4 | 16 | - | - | TGTGCCAGCAGCTTGGGACCCGCCGACACTAACTATGGCTACACCTTC | CASSLGPADTNYGYTF
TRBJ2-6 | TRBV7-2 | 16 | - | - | TGTGCCAGCAGCTTAGGGACATCCTCTGGGGCCAACGTCCTGACTTTC | CASSLGTSSGANVLTF
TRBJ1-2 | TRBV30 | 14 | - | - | TGTGCCTGGACCCCACCTCAGGGATACTATGGCTACACCTTC | CAWTPPQGYYGYTF
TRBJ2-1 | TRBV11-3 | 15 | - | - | TGTGCCAGCAGTCCACGACTAAGCTCCTACAATGAGCAGTTCTTC | CASSPRLSSYNEQFF
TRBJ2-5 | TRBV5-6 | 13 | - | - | TGTGCCAGCCAGCGGCCAGAGCAAGAGACCCAGTACTTC | CASQRPEQETQYF
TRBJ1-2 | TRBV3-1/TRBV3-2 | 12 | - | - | TGTGCCAGCAGCCCAGGGCAGTATGGCTACACCTTC | CASSPGQYGYTF
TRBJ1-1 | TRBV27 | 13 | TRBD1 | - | TGTGCCAGCACTAGGACAGGCGGGACTGAAGCTTTCTTT | CASTRTGGTEAFF
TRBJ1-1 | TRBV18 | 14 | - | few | TGTGCCAGCTCACCCGGCAGGCAGTACACTGAAGCTTTCTTT | CASSPGRQYTEAFF
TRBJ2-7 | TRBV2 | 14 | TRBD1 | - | TGTGCCAGCAGACCGGGACAGGGACCCTACGAGCAGTACTTC | CASRPGQGPYEQYF
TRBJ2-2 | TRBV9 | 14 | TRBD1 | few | TGTGCCAGCAGCGTGGTACAGGGGTCCGGGGAGCTGTTTTTT | CASSVVQGSGELFF
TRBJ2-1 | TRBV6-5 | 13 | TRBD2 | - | TGTGCCAGCAGTACCTCGGGACTAGCGATGCGGTTCTTC | CASSTSGLAMRFF
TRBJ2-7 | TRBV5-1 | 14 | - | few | TGCGCCAGCAAGGAAGCTAGCGCGTCGGGGGAGCAGTACTTC | CASKEASASGEQYF
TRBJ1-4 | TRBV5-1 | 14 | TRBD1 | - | TGCGCCAGCAGCAAGGGACAGACTCATGAAAAACTGTTTTTT | CASSKGQTHEKLFF
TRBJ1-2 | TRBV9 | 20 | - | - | TGTGCCAGCAGCTCTAGTAGAGGGAAGGGAGGGACTATCGGGGAATATGGCTACACCTTC | CASSSSRGKGGTIGEYGYTF
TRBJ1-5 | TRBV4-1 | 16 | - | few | TGCGCCAGCAGCCAAGCCTGGGACATCCAAACGCAGCCCCAGCATTTT | CASSQAWDIQTQPQHF
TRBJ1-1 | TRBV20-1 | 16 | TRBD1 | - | TGCAGTGCTAGTGGACAGGGTAAGATTATGAACACTGAAGCTTTCTTT | CSASGQGKIMNTEAFF
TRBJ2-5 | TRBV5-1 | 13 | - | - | TGCGCCAGCAGTCGGGCGGGGCAAGAGACCCAGTACTTC | CASSRAGQETQYF
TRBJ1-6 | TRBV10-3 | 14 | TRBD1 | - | TGTGCCATCAGCAGGGACAGGGAGAGTTCACCCCTCCACTTT | CAISRDRESSPLHF
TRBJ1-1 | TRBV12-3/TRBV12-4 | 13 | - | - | TGTGCCAGCAGTTTTAAGGGGAGGACTGAAGCTTTCTTT | CASSFKGRTEAFF
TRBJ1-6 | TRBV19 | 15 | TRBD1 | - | TGTGCCAGTAGTTTCTCGGACAGGTTGAATTCACCCCTCCACTTT | CASSFSDRLNSPLHF
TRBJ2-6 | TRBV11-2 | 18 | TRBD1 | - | TGTGCCAGCAGCAGCGGGACAGGGCCCCTCTCTGGGGCCAACGTCCTGACTTTC | CASSSGTGPLSGANVLTF
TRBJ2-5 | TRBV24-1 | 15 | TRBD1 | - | TGTGCCACCAGTGATTCCGGGACAGGGAATTTTGTCCAGTACTTC | CATSDSGTGNFVQYF
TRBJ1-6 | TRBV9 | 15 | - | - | TGTGCCAGCAGCGTAGCTTGGGGGGATAATTCACCCCTCCACTTT | CASSVAWGDNSPLHF
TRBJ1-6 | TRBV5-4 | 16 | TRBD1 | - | TGTGCCAGCAGCTTGGGCTACGGGACAGTCGATTCACCCCTCCACTTT | CASSLGYGTVDSPLHF
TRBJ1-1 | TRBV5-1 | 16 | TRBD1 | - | TGCGCCAGCAGCTCAGCCGGGACAGGCACGAACACTGAAGCTTTCTTT | CASSSAGTGTNTEAFF